The clone carrying this T cell receptor (beta chain) was found many times. Its target is not known. The CDR3 consists of 15 residues. J gave up 2 bases and V 2 bases, and 3 bases lay outside the gene matches. CDR1 MNHNS and CDR2 SASEGT come from the germline V gene. The sample is drawn from a study of cytotoxic CD8 clonotypes in ibrutinib-treated CLL. Study in general: Overall, around 25 responses were partial and 2 complete; following median approximately 73 months, 14 patients stayed remitted and around twelve progressed. Study-level findings and limits: Clonality increased at ibrutinib response, then returned toward baseline at progression. The public clonotypes identified were infrequent and showed contraction or stability on treatment. Clonality correlated strongly with circulating CD8+ T cells and exceeded age-matched healthy donors at baseline.

Assay: immunoSEQ multiplex PCR; the TCRdb copy retains only in-frame clones and omits some. The data hold tens of thousands of clones, with roughly 59% observed a single time. This clonotype was obtained from a human donor with chronic lymphocytic leukemia. Specimen: PBMCs, collected after 12 months of ibrutinib treatment. The V gene is TRBV6-1, the J gene TRBJ2-7, with 10 bases that match TRBD2. The CDR3 sequence is CASSELAGETYEQYF. In DNA, the CDR3 is TGTGCCAGCAGTGAACTAGCGGGAGAGACCTACGAGCAGTACTTC.